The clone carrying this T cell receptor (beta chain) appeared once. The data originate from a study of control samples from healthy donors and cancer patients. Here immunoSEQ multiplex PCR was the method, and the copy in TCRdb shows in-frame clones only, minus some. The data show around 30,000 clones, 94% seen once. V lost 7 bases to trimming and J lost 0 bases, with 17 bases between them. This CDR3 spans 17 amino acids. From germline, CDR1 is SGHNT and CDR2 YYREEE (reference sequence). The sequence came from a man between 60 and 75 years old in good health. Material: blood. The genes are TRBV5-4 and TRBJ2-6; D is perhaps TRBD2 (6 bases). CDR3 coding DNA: TGTGCCAGCGTTCTGTGGGGACTCTCCTCTGGGGCCAACGTCCTGACTTTC. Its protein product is CASVLWGLSSGANVLTF.